These 19 T cell receptor beta chains share one sample of origin, sequenced in a study of CD8 T cells in Susac syndrome. cDNA came from roughly 0.47 to 1 ug RNA primed by random hexamers. Each CDR3 protein gets one entry after TCRdb re-called the immunoSEQ multiplex PCR reads with MiXCR. The sample has 120,000 to 150,000 distinct CDR3 sequences, approximately 93% seen once. Sequenced material: CD8+ T cells from PBMCs. The receptor source for this set is a human donor in good health.

V and J are TRBV30 and TRBJ2-1; D unresolved. The germline CDR1 and CDR2 sequences are GTSNPN and SVGIG (reference sequence). The CDR3 length is 12 residues. Trimming removed 0 bases at V and 6 bases at J, with 6 bases between. The CDR3 reads CAWSVDGNEQFF. The DNA of the CDR3 is TGTGCCTGGAGTGTAGACGGCAATGAGCAGTTCTTC.

J is TRBJ2-3 and V is TRBV28, with unresolved D. The CDR3 is 13 residues long. CDR1 MDHEN and CDR2 SYDVKM come from the germline V gene. Trimming removed 6 bases at V and 0 bases at J, with 7 bases between. CDR3 residues: CASSPVSTDTQYF. DNA of the CDR3: TGTGCCAGCAGCCCTGTCAGCACAGATACGCAGTATTTT.

This clonotype appeared a single time. The J gene is TRBJ1-1, the V gene TRBV28; D remains ambiguous. CDR3 length equals 13 residues. The ends were cut back, 5 bases at V and 7 bases at J, with 14 bases in the middle. Germline V gives CDR1 MDHEN, CDR2 SYDVKM. The CDR3 sequence is CASSLFPGNEAFF. The CDR3 DNA sequence: TGTGCCAGCAGTCTTTTCCCCGGGAATGAAGCTTTCTTT.

The chain is built from TRBV29-1 and TRBJ1-2; D is undetermined. Germline lookup yields CDR1 SQVTM and CDR2 ANQGSEA. The CDR3 is 13 amino acids. V gave up 6 bases and J gave up 0 bases, with 11 bases separating them. For the CDR3, the DNA is TGCAGCGTCCCCGGCCAGGCTAACTATGGCTACACCTTC. Encoded protein: CSVPGQANYGYTF.

The V gene is TRBV29-1, the J gene TRBJ2-7; 8 nucleotides align to TRBD2. The CDR3 loop spans 13 amino acids. V shed 4 bases, J shed 4 bases, and the junction held 6 bases outside the gene matches. Germline V gene sequence: CDR1 SQVTM, CDR2 ANQGSEA. CDR3 sequence (DNA): TGCAGCGTTGCGGGGGGGTCGCATTACGAGCAGTACTTC. Its protein product is CSVAGGSHYEQYF.

The chain employs TRBV5-1 and TRBJ1-1; no definite D call. Germline-derived CDR1 and CDR2 are SGHRS and YFSETQ. Deletions cut 0 bases from V and 5 bases from J, with 14 bases between. The CDR3 length is 15 residues. CDR3: CASSLAAGVWTEAFF. DNA of the CDR3: TGCGCCAGCAGCTTGGCCGCTGGGGTTTGGACTGAAGCTTTCTTT.

The chain has TRBV27 and TRBJ2-4; D gene ambiguous. V lost 9 bases and J 0 bases, leaving 6 bases between the germline ends. The CDR3 spans 12 residues. Germline V CDR1 and CDR2: MNHEY, SMNVEV (reference sequence). CDR3 DNA sequence: TGTGCCAGAGGGTTAGCCAAAAACATTCAGTACTTC. It yields the protein CARGLAKNIQYF.

The V and J genes are TRBV4-3 and TRBJ2-6; tentatively, D is TRBD1 (6 bases). The germline gives CDR1 LGHNA, CDR2 YSLEER. V was pared by 1 base and J by 3 bases, with 13 bases between. The CDR3 is made up of 17 amino acids. The chain's CDR3 is CASSQGSGVSGANVLTF. The CDR3 DNA sequence: TGCGCCAGCAGCCAAGGATCAGGGGTTAGTGGGGCCAACGTCCTGACTTTC.

The chain has TRBV19 and TRBJ2-1, with D unresolved. The germline V gene has CDR1 LNHDA and CDR2 SQIVND (reference sequence). The CDR3 extends over 14 amino acids. The V end lost 6 bases, the J end lost 0 bases, and 9 bases lay between the germline ends. CDR3 DNA sequence: TGTGCCAGTAGCTACCAGAGCTCCTACAATGAGCAGTTCTTC. Encoded protein: CASSYQSSYNEQFF.

The chain combines TRBV27 with TRBJ1-2; 7 bases agree with TRBD1. Germline V gene data show CDR1 as MNHEY and CDR2 as SMNVEV (reference sequence). The V and J ends lost 5 bases and 3 bases, in that order; junction bases with no gene match: 3. The CDR3 is 13 amino acids. The CDR3 bases are TGTGCCAGCAGTCTACAGGGGTACTATGGCTACACCTTC. This encodes CASSLQGYYGYTF.

The chain couples TRBV18 to TRBJ2-1; D perhaps matches TRBD1 (5 bases). The CDR3 extends over 13 amino acids. Germline V CDR1 and CDR2: KGHSH, LQKENI. Trimming took off 4 bases at V and 9 bases at J, with 13 bases between the two ends. The DNA for the CDR3 is TGTGCCAGCTCACTCCAGGGTCAGATTGAGCAGTTCTTC. It encodes CASSLQGQIEQFF.

The genes are TRBV20-1 and TRBJ1-5; D not certain. The CDR3 sequence is 14 residues long. Germline lookup yields CDR1 DFQATT and CDR2 SNEGSKA (reference sequence). Trimming removed 3 bases at V and 5 bases at J, with 14 bases between. As DNA, the CDR3 is TGCAGTGCTAGTCCCGCCTCGATGGATCAGCCCCAGCATTTT. This gives the protein CSASPASMDQPQHF.

CDR3 sequence (DNA): TGCGCCAGCAGTCCCGGGAGTCGGGACTACAATGAGCAGTTCTTC. This encodes CASSPGSRDYNEQFF. The chain joins TRBV4-3 to TRBJ2-1; tentatively, D is TRBD2 (6 bases). The CDR3 totals 15 residues. V dropped 6 bases and J dropped 3 bases, with 15 bases sitting between them. CDR1 is LGHNA, CDR2 YSLEER, per germline.

This clonotype was detected only once. The gene calls are TRBV25-1 and TRBJ1-1, with D possibly TRBD1 on 6 matching bases. Germline CDR1 and CDR2: MGHDK and SYGVNS. The CDR3 spans 13 residues. Trimming stripped 6 bases from V and 4 bases from J, with 12 bases between. CDR3 in amino acids: CASRGRGLTEAFF. The CDR3 DNA reads as TGTGCCAGCAGGGGGCGGGGGCTCACTGAAGCTTTCTTT.

The V gene is TRBV12-3 or TRBV12-4, the J gene TRBJ2-6; D is unclear. The CDR3 has 13 amino acids. V was pared by 1 base and J by 3 bases, with 1 base between. As DNA, the CDR3 is TGTGCCAGCAGTTTAGGTGGGGCCAACGTCCTGACTTTC. Translated: CASSLGGANVLTF.

In its sample, this clonotype was seen once. The chain combines TRBV18 with TRBJ1-1; D is perhaps TRBD1 (6 bases). In germline, CDR1 is KGHSH, CDR2 LQKENI. Trimming cost V 7 bases and J 1 base, with 10 bases left between them. The CDR3 consists of 13 residues. CDR3 protein: CASFKGGNTEAFF. The CDR3 DNA follows: TGTGCCAGCTTCAAGGGGGGGAACACTGAAGCTTTCTTT.

The V gene is TRBV20-1, the J gene TRBJ2-1; no clear D gene. Germline V gene sequence: CDR1 DFQATT, CDR2 SNEGSKA (reference sequence). This CDR3 comprises 12 residues. Deletions cut 3 bases from V and 6 bases from J, with 9 bases between. This CDR3 is CSASPPTNEQFF. CDR3 nucleotide sequence: TGCAGTGCTAGTCCCCCTACCAATGAGCAGTTCTTC.

A word on this clonotype: A junction end diverges from the germline sequence, so it may reflect a read error. The chain combines TRBV7-7 with TRBJ2-7; 7 bases line up with TRBD1. Per germline, CDR1 SSHAT and CDR2 FNYEAQ (reference sequence). This CDR3 region has 15 residues. The CDR3 DNA sequence: TGTGCTAGCAGCTTAGTGGCAGGGGGAATCTACGAGCAGTACTTC. This sequence encodes CASSLVAGGIYEQYF.

V gene TRBV4-1 combines with J gene TRBJ2-7; the match to TRBD1 covers 7 bases. The CDR3 covers 16 residues. CDR1 is MGHRA and CDR2 is YSYEKL in the germline V gene. The ends lost 1 base at V and 0 bases at J; junction bases unmatched: 6. CDR3 sequence (DNA): TGCGCCAGCAGCCAAGTGGTGTCAGGGGGCTCCTACGAGCAGTACTTC. Encoded protein: CASSQVVSGGSYEQYF.